This T cell receptor (beta chain) originates from a study of radiotherapy plus CTLA-4 blockade in lung cancer. This clone was seen only a few times. Only in-frame clones appear in the TCRdb table, and some are missing; sequencing was by immunoSEQ multiplex PCR. The sample holds approximately 82,000 clones, around 86% seen once. The CDR3 sequence is 14 residues long. Germline loops: CDR1 SQVTM, CDR2 ANQGSEA. The chain joins TRBV29-1 to TRBJ2-7; 9 bases line up with TRBD1. The DNA end is more similar to TRBJ1-2, so the J call may be wrong. Sequencing used peripheral blood, obtained from a patient treated with radiotherapy plus ipilimumab. The sequence was obtained from a human donor with non-small cell lung cancer that progressed on radiotherapy plus ipilimumab. CDR3 protein: CSVELTGGGAQYTF. CDR3 coding DNA: TGCAGCGTTGAGCTAACAGGGGGCGGCGCTCAATACACCTTC.